These 15 T cell receptor beta chains share one sample of origin, sequenced in a study of shared clonotypes between healthy human individuals. TCRdb's table, derived via immunoSEQ multiplex PCR, lists solely in-frame clones and lacks some. Here the sample spans about 600,000 clones, more than 95% being singletons. Specimen: naive CD4+ T cells sorted from blood. Subset meaning: CD45RA+ positively selected. All receptors come from a woman aged 25 to 45 in good health.

The chain carries TRBV19 and TRBJ1-2, with TRBD1 matching over 7 bases. CDR1 is LNHDA and CDR2 is SQIVND in the germline V gene (reference sequence). CDR3 size: 15 residues. V was pared by 4 bases and J by 7 bases, with 12 bases of the junction left unmatched. The CDR3 DNA reads as TGTGCCAGTAGTAACCTACGGGACAGATCGGGTGGCTACACCTTC. Its translation is CASSNLRDRSGGYTF.

The chain carries TRBV15 and TRBJ2-5; D gene unclear. Germline CDR1 reads LNHNV; CDR2 reads YYDKDF (reference sequence). The V gene lost 6 bases and the J gene lost 5 bases, with 10 bases spanning the gap. The CDR3 is 12 residues long. This CDR3 reads CATSGYKETQYF. The DNA for the CDR3 is TGTGCCACCAGTGGCTACAAGGAGACCCAGTACTTC.

This chain connects TRBV28 to TRBJ1-4, with TRBD1 identical over 8 bases. Per germline, CDR1 MDHEN and CDR2 SYDVKM. The CDR3 is 13 residues long. The V segment lost 11 bases and the J segment 7 bases; nucleotides outside the gene matches: 9. The CDR3 region has the DNA TGTGCCGCCAAACAGGGGGGCGGTGAAAAACTGTTTTTT. Protein product: CAAKQGGGEKLFF.

The J gene is TRBJ1-2, the V gene TRBV5-1; tentative D call: TRBD1 (5 bases). Germline V gives CDR1 SGHRS, CDR2 YFSETQ. This CDR3 is built from 16 residues. V was pared by 0 bases and J by 2 bases, with 14 bases between. The CDR3 sequence is CASSLARANQNYGYTF. The CDR3, as DNA: TGCGCCAGCAGCTTGGCCAGGGCCAACCAGAACTATGGCTACACCTTC.

The chain carries TRBV5-1 and TRBJ1-3; D is uncertain. Trimming removed 4 bases from V and 2 bases from J, with 10 bases in between. The germline V gene encodes CDR1 SGHRS and CDR2 YFSETQ. This CDR3 spans 14 amino acids. In DNA form, the CDR3 reads TGCGCCAGCAGCGACGGGAGTCCTGGAAACACCATATATTTT. This gives the protein CASSDGSPGNTIYF.

V and J are TRBV10-3 and TRBJ2-1; tentatively, D is TRBD1 or TRBD2 (5 bases each). The germline gives CDR1 ENHRY, CDR2 SYGVKD. This CDR3 has 12 amino acids. Trimming cost V 4 bases and J 10 bases, with 11 bases left between them. CDR3 nucleotide sequence: TGTGCCATCAGTGGAGGGACGGTCGAGCAGTTCTTC. Amino acid sequence: CAISGGTVEQFF.

The chain links TRBV19 to TRBJ2-5, with TRBD2 matching over 10 bases. Matching the DNA end better, TRBJ2-7 makes the J call doubtful. The germline gives CDR1 LNHDA, CDR2 SQIVND (reference sequence). This CDR3 has 16 residues. In DNA form, the CDR3 reads TGTGCCAGTAGTCCAACAGCGGGAGGGCGACGAAACGAGCAGTACTTC. Translation gives CASSPTAGGRRNEQYF.

The count of this clone is one. The rearrangement uses TRBV10-3 and TRBJ1-5; TRBD1 is a possible D gene (5 bases). V was trimmed by 5 bases and J by 12 bases, leaving 14 bases between them. The CDR3 is 12 amino acids. CDR1 is ENHRY, CDR2 SYGVKD, per germline. CDR3 amino acids: CAISQGEKFQHF. The DNA for the CDR3 is TGTGCCATCAGTCAAGGGGAGAAGTTCCAGCATTTT.

This clone has only a few counts. The V gene is TRBV6-7, the J gene TRBJ1-5; no clear D gene. TRBV6-7 is an ORF, with its function uncertain. Trimming left V 2 bases short and J 2 bases short, with 13 bases between. The CDR3 is 16 residues long. In DNA form, the CDR3 reads TGTGCCAGCAGTTACCTCCTCCCAACGTGCAATCAGCCCCAGCATTTT. Translation: CASSYLLPTCNQPQHF.

The genes are TRBV6-5 and TRBJ1-4; 8 bases map to TRBD1. The CDR3 length is 14 residues. Germline V gives CDR1 MNHEY, CDR2 SVGAGI. Trimming took 5 bases from V and 2 from J; bases not matched to a gene: 1. The CDR3 region has the DNA TGTGCCAGCAGTAGACAGGGGACTAATGAAAAACTGTTTTTT. It is translated as CASSRQGTNEKLFF.

The chain employs TRBV29-1 and TRBJ2-7; 7 bases map to TRBD2. The CDR3 has 14 residues. V gave up 2 bases and J gave up 2 bases; unmatched junction bases: 6. CDR1 and CDR2 from the germline V gene are SQVTM and ANQGSEA. The CDR3 nucleotides are TGCAGCGTTGAAAGGCAGGGAGGGACCTACGAGCAGTACTTC. Its translation: CSVERQGGTYEQYF.

The chain joins TRBV6-6 to TRBJ1-5; 8 bases align to TRBD1. Trimming at V came to 2 bases and at J to 0 bases, leaving 3 bases not matched to a gene. Germline CDR1 reads MNHNY; CDR2 reads SVGAGI (reference sequence). CDR3 length: 16 amino acids. CDR3 DNA: TGTGCCAGCAGTTACCTGGGACAGGATAGCAATCAGCCCCAGCATTTT. Encoded protein: CASSYLGQDSNQPQHF.

This chain connects TRBV5-1 to TRBJ2-7; D uncertain. The CDR3 has 13 amino acids. The V gene lost 0 bases and the J gene lost 4 bases, with 8 bases spanning the gap. Germline V gene sequence: CDR1 SGHRS, CDR2 YFSETQ. In DNA, the CDR3 is TGCGCCAGCAGCTTGGTCTCTGTGTACGAGCAGTACTTC. Amino acids: CASSLVSVYEQYF.

The chain combines TRBV2 with TRBJ2-1; TRBD2 matches at 7 bases. The V and J ends lost 8 bases and 5 bases, in that order; junction bases with no gene match: 15. This CDR3 is 16 amino acids long. The germline V gene encodes CDR1 SNHLY and CDR2 FYNNEI. For the CDR3, the DNA is TGTGCCAGCGAGAGTCCGGGGCTAGCGGTTAACAATGAGCAGTTCTTC. Translation: CASESPGLAVNNEQFF.

The chain is built from TRBV29-1 and TRBJ1-1, with TRBD1 matching 7 bases. Germline assignment: CDR1 SQVTM and CDR2 ANQGSEA. The CDR3 totals 16 residues. The ends lost 1 base at V and 5 bases at J; junction bases unmatched: 13. In nucleotides, the CDR3 is TGCAGCGTTGAAGGGGCCCCCAGGGGGGTGGAAACTGAAGCTTTCTTT. Translating gives CSVEGAPRGVETEAFF.